This entry concerns a single TCR beta chain. The antigen remains undetermined. The entry originates in a study of cytomegalovirus exposure and HLA in healthy donors. Study-wide background: A previous analysis identified fewer than 130 million unique TCR beta sequences derived from some 170 million T cells. Whole-study results and caveats: Some V segments, TRBV6-2 and TRBV6-3 among them, were indistinguishable and were therefore excluded.

PCR employed 60 Vbeta and 13 Jbeta primers. Libraries were prepared by immunoSEQ multiplex PCR; TCRdb keeps only in-frame clonotypes and omits some of them. The sample holds approximately 140,000 clones, around 78% seen once. V lost 2 bases and J 1 base, leaving 8 bases between the germline ends. Germline lookup yields CDR1 MNHEY and CDR2 SVGAGI. This CDR3 comprises 14 residues. The receptor was isolated from a man aged 35-49 years in good health and CMV-seropositive. Sample: PBMCs. The chain joins TRBV6-5 to TRBJ1-1, with D hard to call. The chain's CDR3 is CASSYVDSNTEAFF. CDR3 DNA: TGTGCCAGCAGTTACGTGGACTCGAACACTGAAGCTTTCTTT.